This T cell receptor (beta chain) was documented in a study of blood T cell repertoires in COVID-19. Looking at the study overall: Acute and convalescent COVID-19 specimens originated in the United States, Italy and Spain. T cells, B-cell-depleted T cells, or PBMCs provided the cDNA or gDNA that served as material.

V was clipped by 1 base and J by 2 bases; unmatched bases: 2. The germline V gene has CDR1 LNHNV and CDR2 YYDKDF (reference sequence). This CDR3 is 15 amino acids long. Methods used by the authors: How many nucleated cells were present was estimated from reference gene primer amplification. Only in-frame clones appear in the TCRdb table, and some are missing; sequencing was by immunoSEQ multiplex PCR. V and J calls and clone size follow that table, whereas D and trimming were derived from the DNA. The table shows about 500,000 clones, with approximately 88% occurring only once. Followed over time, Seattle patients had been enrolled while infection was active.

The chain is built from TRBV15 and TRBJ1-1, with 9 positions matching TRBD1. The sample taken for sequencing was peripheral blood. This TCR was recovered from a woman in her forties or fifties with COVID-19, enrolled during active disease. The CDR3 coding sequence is TGTGCCACCAGCAGAGGGGACAGGGAAAACACTGAAGCTTTCTTT. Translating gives CATSRGDRENTEAFF. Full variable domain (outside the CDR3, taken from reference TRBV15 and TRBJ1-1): DAMVIQNPRYQVTQFGKPVTLSCSQTLNHNVMYWYQQKSSQAPKLLFHYYDKDFNNEADTPDNFQSRRPNTSFCFLDIRSPGLGDTAMYLCATSRGDRENTEAFFGQGTRLTVV.